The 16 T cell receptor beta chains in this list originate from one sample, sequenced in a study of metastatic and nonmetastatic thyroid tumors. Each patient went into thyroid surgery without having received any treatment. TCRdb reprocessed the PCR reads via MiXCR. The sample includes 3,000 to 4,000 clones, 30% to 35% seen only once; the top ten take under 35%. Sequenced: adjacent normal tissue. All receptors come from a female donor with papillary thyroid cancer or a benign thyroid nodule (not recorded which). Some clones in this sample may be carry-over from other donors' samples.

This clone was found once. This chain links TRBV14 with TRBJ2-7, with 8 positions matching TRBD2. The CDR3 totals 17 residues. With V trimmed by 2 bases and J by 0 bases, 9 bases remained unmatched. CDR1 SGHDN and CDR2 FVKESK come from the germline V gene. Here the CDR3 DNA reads TGTGCCAGCAGCCAAAGGCCGGGAGGGCCAGACTCCTACGAGCAGTACTTC. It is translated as CASSQRPGGPDSYEQYF.

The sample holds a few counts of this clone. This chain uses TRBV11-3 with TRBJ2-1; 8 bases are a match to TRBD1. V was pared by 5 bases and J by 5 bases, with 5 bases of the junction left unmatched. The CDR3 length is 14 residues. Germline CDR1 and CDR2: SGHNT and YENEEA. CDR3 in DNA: TGTGCCAGCAGCCCCCGGACAGGGCACAATGAGCAGTTCTTC. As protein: CASSPRTGHNEQFF.

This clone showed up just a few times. As DNA, the CDR3 is TGTGCCAGCAGCTCCTATCTTCGCACAGATACGCAGTATTTT. It encodes CASSSYLRTDTQYF. The V gene is TRBV7-2, the J gene TRBJ2-3; D unresolved. The CDR3 consists of 14 residues. Germline values: CDR1 SGHTA, CDR2 FQGNSA. V was shortened by 4 bases and J by 1 base, with 9 bases between the two germline ends.

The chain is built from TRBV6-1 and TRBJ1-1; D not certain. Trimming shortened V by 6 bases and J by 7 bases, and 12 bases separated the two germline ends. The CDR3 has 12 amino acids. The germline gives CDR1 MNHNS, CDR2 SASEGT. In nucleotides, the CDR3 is TGTGCCAGCAGCTTCACAGCTTATGAAGCTTTCTTT. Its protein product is CASSFTAYEAFF.

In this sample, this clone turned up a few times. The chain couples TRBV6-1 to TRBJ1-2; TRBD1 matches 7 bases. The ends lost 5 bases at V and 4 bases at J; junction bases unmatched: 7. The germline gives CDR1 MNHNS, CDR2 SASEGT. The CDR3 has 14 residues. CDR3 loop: CASSRDSFPYGYTF. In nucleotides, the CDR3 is TGTGCCAGCAGTCGGGACAGTTTCCCCTATGGCTACACCTTC.

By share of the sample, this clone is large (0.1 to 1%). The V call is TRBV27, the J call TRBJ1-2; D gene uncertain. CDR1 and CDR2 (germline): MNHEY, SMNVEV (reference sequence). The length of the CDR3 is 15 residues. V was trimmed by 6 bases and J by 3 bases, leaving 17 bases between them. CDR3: CASRDLHGVHYGYTF. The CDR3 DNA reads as TGTGCCAGCAGGGACCTTCATGGAGTTCACTATGGCTACACCTTC.

Written as DNA, the CDR3 is TGCAGTGCTAGAAGGGTGAAAGCGGGAGGAAGGTACGAGCAGTACTTC. Its translation is CSARRVKAGGRYEQYF. The chain carries TRBV20-1 and TRBJ2-7; 9 positions match TRBD2. The CDR3 has 16 residues. Germline V gene sequence: CDR1 DFQATT, CDR2 SNEGSKA (reference sequence). V dropped 2 bases and J dropped 4; count of bases not matched to a gene: 12.

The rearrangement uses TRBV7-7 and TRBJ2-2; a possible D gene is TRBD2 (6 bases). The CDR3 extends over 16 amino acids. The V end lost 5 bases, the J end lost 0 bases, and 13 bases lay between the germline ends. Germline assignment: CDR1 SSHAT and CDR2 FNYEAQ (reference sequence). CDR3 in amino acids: CASSRAAGTNTGELFF. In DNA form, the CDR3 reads TGTGCCAGCAGCCGAGCCGCGGGAACGAACACCGGGGAGCTGTTTTTT.

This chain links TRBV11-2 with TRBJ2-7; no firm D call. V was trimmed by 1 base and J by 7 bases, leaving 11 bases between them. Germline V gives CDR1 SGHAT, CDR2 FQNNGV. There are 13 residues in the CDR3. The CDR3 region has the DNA TGTGCCAGCAGCTTAGTGGTCCTAAATGAGCAGTACTTC. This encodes CASSLVVLNEQYF.

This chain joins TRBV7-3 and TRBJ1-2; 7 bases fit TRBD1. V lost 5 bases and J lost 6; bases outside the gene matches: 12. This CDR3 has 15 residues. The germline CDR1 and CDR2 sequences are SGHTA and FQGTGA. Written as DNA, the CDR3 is TGTGCCAGCAGCCCGGGACAGACCAGTGGTGATGGCTACACCTTC. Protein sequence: CASSPGQTSGDGYTF.

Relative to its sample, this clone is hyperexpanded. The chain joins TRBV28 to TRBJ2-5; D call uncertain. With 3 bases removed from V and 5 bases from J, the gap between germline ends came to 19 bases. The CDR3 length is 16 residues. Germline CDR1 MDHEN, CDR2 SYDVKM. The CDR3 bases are TGTGCCAGCAGTTTGCACACCCGTGCCTCCGAGGAGACCCAGTACTTC. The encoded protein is CASSLHTRASEETQYF. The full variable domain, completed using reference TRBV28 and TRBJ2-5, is DVKVTQSSRYLVKRTGEKVFLECVQDMDHENMFWYRQDPGLGLRLIYFSYDVKMKEKGDIPEGYSVSREKKERFSLILESASTNQTSMYLCASSLHTRASEETQYFGPGTRLLVL.

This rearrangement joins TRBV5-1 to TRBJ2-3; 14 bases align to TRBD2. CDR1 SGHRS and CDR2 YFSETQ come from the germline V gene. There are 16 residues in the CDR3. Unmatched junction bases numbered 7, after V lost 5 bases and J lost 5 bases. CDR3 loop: CASRRGLAGVGDTQYF. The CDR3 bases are TGCGCCAGCAGAAGGGGACTAGCGGGAGTCGGAGATACGCAGTATTTT.

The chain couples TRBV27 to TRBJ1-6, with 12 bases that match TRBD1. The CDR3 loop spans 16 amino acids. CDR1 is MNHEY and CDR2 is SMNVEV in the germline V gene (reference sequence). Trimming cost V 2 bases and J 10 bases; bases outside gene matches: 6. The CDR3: CASSLSRDRGRSPLHF. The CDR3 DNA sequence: TGTGCCAGCAGTTTAAGCCGGGACAGGGGGCGATCACCCCTCCACTTT.

This CDR3 reads CASTGKAEQYF. Written as DNA, the CDR3 is TGTGCCAGCACCGGCAAGGCCGAGCAGTACTTC. The chain is built from TRBV2 and TRBJ2-7; unclear D gene. The V end lost 7 bases, the J end lost 6 bases, and 10 bases lay between the germline ends. Germline V gives CDR1 SNHLY, CDR2 FYNNEI. CDR3 length: 11 amino acids.

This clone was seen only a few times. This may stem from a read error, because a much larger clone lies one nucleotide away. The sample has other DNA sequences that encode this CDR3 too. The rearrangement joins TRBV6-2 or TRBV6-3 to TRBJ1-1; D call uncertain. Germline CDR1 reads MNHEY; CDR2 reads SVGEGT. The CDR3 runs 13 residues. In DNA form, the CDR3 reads TGTGCCAGCAGTAATACAGAGAACACTGAAGCCTTCTTT. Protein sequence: CASSNTENTEAFF.

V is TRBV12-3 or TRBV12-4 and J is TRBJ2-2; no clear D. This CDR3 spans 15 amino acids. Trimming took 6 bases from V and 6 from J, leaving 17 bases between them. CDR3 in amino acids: CASSPGHSAAGELFF. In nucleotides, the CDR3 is TGTGCCAGCAGCCCGGGTCATTCGGCGGCCGGGGAGCTGTTTTTT.